The present entry profiles one T cell receptor beta chain with its context. Germline V gene lookup returns CDR1 SGHAT and CDR2 FQNNGV. CDR3 length equals 13 residues. The V gene lost 2 bases and the J gene lost 4 bases, with 8 bases spanning the gap. These data originate in a study of blood T cell repertoires in COVID-19. In the study overall: Both acute and convalescent COVID-19 samples were obtained from the United States, Italy and Spain.

The data were produced by immunoSEQ multiplex PCR, yet TCRdb's version contains in-frame clones alone and is incomplete. Found here are 55,000 to 65,000 clones, over 70% of them singletons; the top ten hold roughly 3.2%. This receptor was obtained from a man aged 55 to 70 with acute or convalescent COVID-19. The chain employs TRBV11-2 and TRBJ1-1; D gene unclear. Sequencing used peripheral blood. CDR3 amino acids: CASSLRSGTEAFF. In DNA form, the CDR3 reads TGTGCCAGCAGCTTAAGGAGCGGCACTGAAGCTTTCTTT.